This T cell receptor (beta chain) came from a study of blood T cell repertoires in COVID-19. Study summary: Collection of acute and convalescent COVID-19 samples took place in the United States, Italy and Spain. T cells, B-cell-depleted T cells, or PBMCs supplied cDNA or gDNA.

Authors' data handling: By means of reference gene primer amplification, nucleated cell counts were estimated. The method was immunoSEQ multiplex PCR; TCRdb's version includes in-frame clones alone and lacks a portion of them. D and trimming were read from the DNA, whereas the V and J calls and clone size are those reported in that table. The repertoire consists of tens of thousands of clones, with 65% to 90% occurring once and the leading ten covering about 16%. Germline-derived CDR1 and CDR2 are LGHDT and YNNKEL (reference sequence). The V gene lost 4 bases and the J gene lost 6 bases, with 7 bases spanning the gap. There are 12 residues in the CDR3.

The sequencing sample was made of peripheral blood. This chain connects TRBV3-1 (or the pseudogene TRBV3-2) to TRBJ1-5; D is ambiguous. The sequence was collected from a man at least 80 years old with active COVID-19. The CDR3 sequence is CASSPNGQPQHF. The CDR3, as DNA: TGTGCCAGCAGCCCTAATGGTCAGCCCCAGCATTTT.